These 22 T cell receptor beta chains originate from one sample sequenced in a study of early T cells in non-severe SARS-CoV-2 infection. TCRdb reprocessed the 5' RACE reads with MiXCR, giving one entry per CDR3 protein. The sample has around 70,000 distinct CDR3 sequences, around 9.9% seen once. Sequenced: whole blood. The source of these receptors is an adult who was a healthcare worker with PCR-confirmed SARS-CoV-2 infection or an uninfected control (not recorded which).

This clonotype showed up just a few times. The chain recombines TRBV2 with TRBJ2-1; unclear D gene. This CDR3 is 13 amino acids long. V dropped 4 bases and J dropped 9 bases, with 13 bases sitting between them. Germline V gene lookup returns CDR1 SNHLY and CDR2 FYNNEI. Written as DNA, the CDR3 is TGTGCCAGCAGTGTCTTAGTCAGTCCTGAGCAGTTCTTC. Amino acid sequence: CASSVLVSPEQFF. Drawing the rest from reference TRBV2 and TRBJ2-1, the complete variable domain is EPEVTQTPSHQVTQMGQEVILRCVPISNHLYFYWYRQILGQKVEFLVSFYNNEISEKSEIFDDQFSVERPDGSNFTLKIRSTKLEDSAMYFCASSVLVSPEQFFGPGTRLTVL.

This rearrangement joins TRBV20-1 to TRBJ1-1; 8 bases are shared with TRBD1. V shed 4 bases and J 8 bases; nucleotides not matched to a gene: 9. The germline V gene has CDR1 DFQATT and CDR2 SNEGSKA (reference sequence). There are 13 residues in the CDR3. This CDR3 is CSATPRTGLEAFF. CDR3 DNA: TGCAGTGCTACCCCCCGGACAGGGCTAGAAGCTTTCTTT.

The chain carries TRBV7-9 and TRBJ2-5, with D possibly TRBD2 on 5 matching bases. V was trimmed by 5 bases and J by 2 bases, leaving 15 bases between them. This CDR3 has 15 amino acids. Germline V lookup: CDR1 SEHNR, CDR2 FQNEAQ (reference sequence). The CDR3 region is CASSPLGRTQETQYF. DNA for the CDR3: TGTGCCAGCAGCCCCCTAGGACGGACTCAAGAGACCCAGTACTTC.

This clonotype was detected ten times or more. CDR3 nucleotide sequence: TGTGCCACCAGTGACCCCCTGAAGGCATTGGGGAATGAGCAGTTCTTC. It specifies CATSDPLKALGNEQFF. The rearrangement joins TRBV24-1 to TRBJ2-1; D not resolved. This CDR3 spans 16 amino acids. V was pared by 4 bases and J by 7 bases, with 19 bases between. Per germline, CDR1 KGHDR and CDR2 SFDVKD.

This clonotype was counted many times. V gene TRBV11-2 combines with J gene TRBJ1-4, with D perhaps matching TRBD1 (5 bases). This CDR3 spans 14 amino acids. The germline V gene encodes CDR1 SGHAT and CDR2 FQNNGV. V was cut by 3 bases and J by 4 bases, with 9 bases left in between. CDR3 bases: TGTGCCAGCAGCTTGTTGACAGTTAATGAAAAACTGTTTTTT. Residues: CASSLLTVNEKLFF.

Many counts were recorded for this clonotype. This sequence joins TRBV5-1 and TRBJ1-4, with 8 bases aligning to TRBD1. This CDR3 contains 16 residues. The V gene's germline CDR1 is SGHRS and CDR2 YFSETQ. V was pared by 3 bases and J by 0 bases, with 4 bases of the junction left unmatched. The CDR3 DNA sequence: TGCGCCAGCAGCTCCGGACAGGGTGCAACTAATGAAAAACTGTTTTTT. It codes for CASSSGQGATNEKLFF.

This clonotype was detected only a few times. The chain links TRBV9 to TRBJ2-3; D is tentatively TRBD1 or TRBD2 (5 bases each). V was pared by 3 bases and J by 7 bases, with 21 bases between. The V gene's germline CDR1 is SGDLS and CDR2 YYNGEE. The CDR3 has 16 residues. For the CDR3, the DNA is TGTGCCAGCAGCGGGAGCTGGGACGCCGACATGCATACGCAGTATTTT. This sequence encodes CASSGSWDADMHTQYF.

The sample holds a few counts of this clonotype. The chain couples TRBV10-1 to TRBJ2-5, with D maybe TRBD2 (5 bases). Trimming took 2 bases from V and 7 from J, leaving 5 bases between them. The germline CDR1 and CDR2 sequences are WNHNN and SYGVQD (reference sequence). CDR3 size: 11 residues. The CDR3 loop is CASSESGTQYF. DNA of the CDR3: TGCGCCAGCAGTGAGAGCGGGACCCAGTACTTC.

Only a few counts were recorded for this clonotype. V and J are TRBV7-2 and TRBJ1-1; D unclear. The CDR3 loop spans 13 amino acids. Germline V gene lookup returns CDR1 SGHTA and CDR2 FQGNSA. V was shortened by 8 bases and J by 6 bases, with 16 bases between the two germline ends. The CDR3 loop reads CASGIEEAAEAFF. CDR3 in DNA: TGTGCCAGCGGAATTGAGGAAGCTGCTGAAGCTTTCTTT.

This clonotype was counted many times. The rearrangement links TRBV7-9 to TRBJ1-1, with D uncertain. CDR1 is SEHNR and CDR2 is FQNEAQ in the germline V gene (reference sequence). Trimming shortened V by 0 bases and J by 1 base, and 9 bases separated the two germline ends. CDR3 length: 15 residues. CDR3 amino acids: CASSLAGMGNTEAFF. CDR3 DNA: TGTGCCAGCAGCTTAGCAGGGATGGGGAACACTGAAGCTTTCTTT.

The V call is TRBV5-1, the J call TRBJ2-1, with 7 bases that match TRBD2. CDR1 and CDR2 (germline): SGHRS, YFSETQ. V lost 0 bases and J lost 2; bases outside the gene matches: 8. CDR3 size: 17 residues. The CDR3 nucleotides read TGCGCCAGCAGCTTGGATCCTAGCGGCCAACCCTACAATGAGCAGTTCTTC. It yields the protein CASSLDPSGQPYNEQFF. The whole variable domain, remainder taken from reference TRBV5-1 and TRBJ2-1, is KAGVTQTPRYLIKTRGQQVTLSCSPISGHRSVSWYQQTPGQGLQFLFEYFSETQRNKGNFPGRFSGRQFSNSRSEMNVSTLELGDSALYLCASSLDPSGQPYNEQFFGPGTRLTVL.

This clonotype was seen only a few times. The V gene is TRBV4-3, the J gene TRBJ2-5, with 8 bases that match TRBD2. Germline V gives CDR1 LGHNA, CDR2 YSLEER. With 0 bases clipped from V and 5 bases from J, the junction kept 11 bases outside the gene matches. The length of the CDR3 is 17 residues. The CDR3 sequence: CASSQDRGLGVLETQYF. The DNA of the CDR3 is TGCGCCAGCAGCCAAGATCGGGGACTAGGGGTTTTGGAGACCCAGTACTTC.

At least ten counts were recorded for this clonotype. CDR3 protein: CASSFGGTGTYEQYF. For the CDR3, the DNA is TGCGCCAGCAGCTTTGGCGGGACAGGGACCTACGAGCAGTACTTC. The rearrangement joins TRBV5-1 to TRBJ2-7, with 9 bases lining up with TRBD1. The germline CDR1 and CDR2 sequences are SGHRS and YFSETQ. This CDR3 comprises 15 residues. V shed 2 bases and J 2 bases; nucleotides not matched to a gene: 5.

This chain connects TRBV18 to TRBJ1-3; D perhaps matches TRBD1 (5 bases). Trimming shortened V by 3 bases and J by 2 bases, and 5 bases separated the two germline ends. The CDR3 length is 13 residues. From germline, CDR1 is KGHSH and CDR2 LQKENI. The CDR3 reads CASSPDTGNTIYF. For the CDR3, the DNA is TGTGCCAGCTCACCGGACACTGGAAACACCATATATTTT.

This clonotype appeared many times. The chain is built from TRBV11-1 and TRBJ2-7; D remains unclear. The germline V gene has CDR1 SGHAT and CDR2 FQDESV (reference sequence). V dropped 3 bases and J dropped 6 bases, with 9 bases sitting between them. CDR3 length: 12 residues. The CDR3 coding sequence is TGTGCCAGCAGCTTTGTCGGCGCCGAGCAGTACTTC. It is translated as CASSFVGAEQYF.

This clonotype was counted at least ten times. The J gene is TRBJ2-1, the V gene TRBV5-4; TRBD2 matches at 9 bases. The CDR3 sequence is 15 residues long. Germline V gene data show CDR1 as SGHNT and CDR2 as YYREEE (reference sequence). J was trimmed by 2 bases and V by 4 bases; bases with no gene match: 4. The CDR3 DNA is TGTGCCAGCAGCATGACTAGCGGTCCCTACAATGAGCAGTTCTTC. This codes for CASSMTSGPYNEQFF.

This clonotype is medium-sized by share. The V call is TRBV7-9, the J call TRBJ2-7; D is possibly TRBD2 (5 bases). The CDR3 extends over 13 amino acids. Trimming pared 1 base from V and 7 bases from J, leaving 11 bases between. Germline CDR1 is SEHNR and CDR2 is FQNEAQ (reference sequence). CDR3 in amino acids: CASSLGRTGEQYF. The CDR3, as DNA: TGTGCCAGCAGCTTAGGGCGGACGGGAGAGCAGTACTTC.

This clonotype was recorded a few times. Written as DNA, the CDR3 is TGTGCCAGCAGTTTAGTGCGTGTCGGGGCAAATGAGCAGTTCTTC. Its protein product is CASSLVRVGANEQFF. The rearrangement joins TRBV28 to TRBJ2-1, with D perhaps matching TRBD1 or TRBD2 (5 bases each). CDR3 length: 15 residues. CDR1 and CDR2 from the germline V gene are MDHEN and SYDVKM. With 2 bases removed from V and 7 bases from J, the gap between germline ends came to 15 bases.

The genes are TRBV7-2 and TRBJ2-1; 7 nucleotides agree with TRBD2. V gave up 3 bases and J gave up 5 bases; unmatched junction bases: 4. Per germline, CDR1 SGHTA and CDR2 FQGNSA. The CDR3 totals 14 residues. This chain's CDR3 is CASSLAGVNNEQFF. The CDR3 coding sequence is TGTGCCAGCAGCTTGGCGGGAGTAAACAATGAGCAGTTCTTC.

The chain recombines TRBV5-1 with TRBJ2-1, with TRBD2 as a possible D gene (6 bases). Per germline, CDR1 SGHRS and CDR2 YFSETQ. CDR3 size: 13 residues. Trimming stripped 6 bases from V and 7 bases from J, with 14 bases between. Here the CDR3 DNA reads TGCGCCAGCAAGACGGGAGTAGCAAATGAGCAGTTCTTC. Translation: CASKTGVANEQFF.

This clonotype was counted many times. This chain joins TRBV20-1 and TRBJ2-3; no firm D call. Trimming left V 6 bases short and J 5 bases short, with 9 bases between. Germline V gene lookup returns CDR1 DFQATT and CDR2 SNEGSKA (reference sequence). This CDR3 has 11 residues. CDR3 nucleotide sequence: TGCAGTGCCCAGAGGATAGATACGCAGTATTTT. Its translation: CSAQRIDTQYF.

This clonotype was seen at least ten times. CDR3 residues: CASSVEIKNEQFF. The CDR3 DNA is TGTGCCAGCAGCGTAGAGATTAAAAATGAGCAGTTCTTC. This chain links TRBV9 with TRBJ2-1; D is unresolved. Looked up from germline, CDR1 is SGDLS and CDR2 is YYNGEE. Trimming took 0 bases from V and 7 from J, leaving 8 bases between them. CDR3 length: 13 residues.